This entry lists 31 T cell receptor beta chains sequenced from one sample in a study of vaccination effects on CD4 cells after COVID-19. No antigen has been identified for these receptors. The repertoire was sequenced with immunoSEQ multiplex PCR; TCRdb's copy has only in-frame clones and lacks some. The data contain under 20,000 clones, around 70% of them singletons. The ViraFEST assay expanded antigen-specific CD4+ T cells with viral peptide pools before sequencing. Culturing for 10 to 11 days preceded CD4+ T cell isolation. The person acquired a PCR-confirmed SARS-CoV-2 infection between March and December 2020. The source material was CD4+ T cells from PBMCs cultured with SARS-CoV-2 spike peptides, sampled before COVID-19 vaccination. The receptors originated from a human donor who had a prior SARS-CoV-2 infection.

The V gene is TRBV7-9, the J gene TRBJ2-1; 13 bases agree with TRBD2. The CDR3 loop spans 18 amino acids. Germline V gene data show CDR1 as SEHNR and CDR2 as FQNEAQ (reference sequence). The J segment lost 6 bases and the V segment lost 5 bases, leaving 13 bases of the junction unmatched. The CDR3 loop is CASSPRNPLAGGSNEQFF. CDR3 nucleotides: TGTGCCAGCAGCCCCCGAAACCCACTAGCGGGAGGGTCCAATGAGCAGTTCTTC.

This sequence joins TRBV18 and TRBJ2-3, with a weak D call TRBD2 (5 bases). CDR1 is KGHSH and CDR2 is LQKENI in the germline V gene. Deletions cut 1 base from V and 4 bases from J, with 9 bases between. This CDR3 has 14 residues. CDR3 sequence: CASSPLGGPDTQYF. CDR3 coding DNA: TGTGCCAGCTCACCACTGGGCGGGCCAGATACGCAGTATTTT.

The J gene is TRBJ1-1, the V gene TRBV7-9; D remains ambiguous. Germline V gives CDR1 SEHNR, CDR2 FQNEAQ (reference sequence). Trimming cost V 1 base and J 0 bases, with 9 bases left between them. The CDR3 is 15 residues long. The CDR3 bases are TGTGCCAGCAGCTTAGTTGGAATCCTGAACACTGAAGCTTTCTTT. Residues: CASSLVGILNTEAFF.

The DNA for the CDR3 is TGTGCCACCAGTGAAACGGGGGGGCAGGATGAGCAGTTCTTC. Protein sequence: CATSETGGQDEQFF. The chain links TRBV24-1 to TRBJ2-1; 8 bases align to TRBD2. V trimming: 4 bases; J trimming: 8 bases; junction bases outside the gene matches: 6. CDR3 length: 14 amino acids. Germline values: CDR1 KGHDR, CDR2 SFDVKD.

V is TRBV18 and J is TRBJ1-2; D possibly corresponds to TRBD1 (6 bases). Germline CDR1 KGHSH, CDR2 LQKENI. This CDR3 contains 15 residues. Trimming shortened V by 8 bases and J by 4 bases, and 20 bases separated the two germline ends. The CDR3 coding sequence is TGTGCCAGCACGCCCGGACAGAACGTCGGCTATGGCTACACCTTC. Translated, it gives CASTPGQNVGYGYTF.

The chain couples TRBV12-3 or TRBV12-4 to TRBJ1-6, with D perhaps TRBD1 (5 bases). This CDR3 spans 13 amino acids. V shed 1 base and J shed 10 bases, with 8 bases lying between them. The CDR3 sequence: CASSLEQASPLHF. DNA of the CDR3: TGTGCCAGCAGTTTAGAACAGGCATCACCCCTCCACTTT.

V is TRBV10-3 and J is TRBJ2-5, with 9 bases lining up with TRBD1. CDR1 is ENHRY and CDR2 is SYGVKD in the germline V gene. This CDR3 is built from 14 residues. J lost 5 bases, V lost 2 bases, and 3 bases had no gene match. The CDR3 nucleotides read TGTGCCATCAGTGAGGGGACAGGGAGGGAGACCCAGTACTTC. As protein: CAISEGTGRETQYF.

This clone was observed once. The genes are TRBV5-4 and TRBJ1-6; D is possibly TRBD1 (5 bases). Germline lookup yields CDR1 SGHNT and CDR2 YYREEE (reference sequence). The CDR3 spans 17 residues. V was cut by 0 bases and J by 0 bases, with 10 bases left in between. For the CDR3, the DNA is TGTGCCAGCAGCTTGGGGGGGGGTAGCTCCTATAATTCACCCCTCCACTTT. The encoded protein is CASSLGGGSSYNSPLHF.

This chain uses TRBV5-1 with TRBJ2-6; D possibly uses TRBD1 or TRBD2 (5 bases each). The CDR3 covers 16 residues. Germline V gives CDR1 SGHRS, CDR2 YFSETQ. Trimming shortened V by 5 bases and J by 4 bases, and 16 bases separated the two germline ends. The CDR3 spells CASRTGTNAGANVLTF. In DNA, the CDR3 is TGCGCCAGCAGGACCGGGACCAATGCGGGGGCCAACGTCCTGACTTTC.

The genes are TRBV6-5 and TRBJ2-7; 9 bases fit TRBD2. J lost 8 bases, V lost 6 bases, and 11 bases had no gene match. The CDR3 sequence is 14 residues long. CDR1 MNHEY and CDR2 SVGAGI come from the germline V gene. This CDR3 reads CASSRGGASVKQYF. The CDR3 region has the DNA TGTGCCAGCAGCCGCGGGGGGGCCTCGGTTAAGCAGTACTTC.

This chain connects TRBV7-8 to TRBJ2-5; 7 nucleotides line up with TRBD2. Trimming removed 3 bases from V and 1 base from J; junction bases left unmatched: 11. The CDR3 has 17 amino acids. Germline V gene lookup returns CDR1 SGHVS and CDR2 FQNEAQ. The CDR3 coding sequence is TGTGCCAGCAGCTTGGTGGGGGGGAACCCTATCCAAGAGACCCAGTACTTC. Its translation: CASSLVGGNPIQETQYF.

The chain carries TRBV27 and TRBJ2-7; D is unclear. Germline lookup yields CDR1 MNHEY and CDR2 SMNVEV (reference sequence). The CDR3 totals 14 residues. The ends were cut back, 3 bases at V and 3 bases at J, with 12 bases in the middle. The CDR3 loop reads CASSFKIRDYEQYF. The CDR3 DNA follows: TGTGCCAGCAGTTTTAAGATAAGGGACTACGAGCAGTACTTC.

The CDR3 sequence: CASSKGSPGLPRYNEQFF. DNA of the CDR3: TGTGCCAGTAGTAAAGGGTCGCCGGGACTACCCCGCTACAATGAGCAGTTCTTC. The gene calls are TRBV19 and TRBJ2-1, with 7 positions matching TRBD2. V lost 4 bases and J lost 3; bases outside the gene matches: 15. The germline CDR1 and CDR2 sequences are LNHDA and SQIVND (reference sequence). This CDR3 comprises 18 residues.

The CDR3 is CASSQAGQTWGTQYF. The CDR3 DNA sequence: TGTGCCAGCAGCCAAGCAGGGCAGACATGGGGGACCCAGTACTTC. V and J are TRBV14 and TRBJ2-5, with D possibly being TRBD1 (5 bases). The CDR3 sequence is 15 residues long. Germline CDR1 SGHDN, CDR2 FVKESK. Between the trimmed V and J ends, which lost 1 base and 7 bases, there was a span of 16 bases.

The CDR3 DNA sequence: TGTGCCAGCAGCTTGGTGGGACAGCTCTATGGCTACACCTTC. It codes for CASSLVGQLYGYTF. This chain joins TRBV5-6 and TRBJ1-2, with 7 bases identical to TRBD1. Germline CDR1 is SGHDT and CDR2 is YYEEEE. The CDR3 has 14 amino acids. The junction had 3 bases not matched to a gene; V was cut back by 0 bases and J by 4 bases.

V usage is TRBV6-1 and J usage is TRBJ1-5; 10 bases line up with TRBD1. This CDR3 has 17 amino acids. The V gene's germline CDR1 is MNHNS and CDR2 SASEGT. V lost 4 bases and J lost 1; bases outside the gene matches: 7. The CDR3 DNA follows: TGTGCCAGCAGTGGCCGGACAGGGGGAGGAAGCAATCAGCCCCAGCATTTT. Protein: CASSGRTGGGSNQPQHF.

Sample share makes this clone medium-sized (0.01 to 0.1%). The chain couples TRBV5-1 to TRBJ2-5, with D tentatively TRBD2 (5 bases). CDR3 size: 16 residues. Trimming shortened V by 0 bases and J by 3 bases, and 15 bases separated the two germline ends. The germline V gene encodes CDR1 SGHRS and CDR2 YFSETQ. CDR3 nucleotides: TGCGCCAGCAGCTTGGAAGCAGCGGCCTCCGAAGAGACCCAGTACTTC. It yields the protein CASSLEAAASEETQYF.

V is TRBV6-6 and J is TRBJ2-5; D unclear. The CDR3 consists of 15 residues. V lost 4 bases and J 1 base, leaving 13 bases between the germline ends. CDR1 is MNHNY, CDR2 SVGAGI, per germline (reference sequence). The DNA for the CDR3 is TGTGCCAGCAGTTCCTACGCGCAACTCCAAGAGACCCAGTACTTC. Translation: CASSSYAQLQETQYF.

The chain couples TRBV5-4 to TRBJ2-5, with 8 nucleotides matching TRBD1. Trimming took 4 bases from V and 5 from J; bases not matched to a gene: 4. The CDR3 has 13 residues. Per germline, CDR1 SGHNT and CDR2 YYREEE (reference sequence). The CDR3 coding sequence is TGTGCCAGCAGCCAGGACAGGGAGGAGACCCAGTACTTC. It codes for CASSQDREETQYF.

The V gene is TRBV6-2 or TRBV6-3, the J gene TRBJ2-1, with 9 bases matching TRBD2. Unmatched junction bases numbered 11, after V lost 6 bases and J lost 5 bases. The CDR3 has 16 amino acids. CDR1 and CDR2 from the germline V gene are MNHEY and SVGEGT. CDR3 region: CASSRPGLAIDNEQFF. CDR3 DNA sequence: TGTGCCAGCAGCCGCCCGGGACTAGCTATCGACAATGAGCAGTTCTTC.

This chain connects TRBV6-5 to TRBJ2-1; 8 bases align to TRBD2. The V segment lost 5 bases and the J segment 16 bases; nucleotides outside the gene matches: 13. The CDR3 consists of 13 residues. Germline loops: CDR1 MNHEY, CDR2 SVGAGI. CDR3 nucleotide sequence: TGTGCCAGCAGTACGTACGGGAGGGCCTTTTCTTTCTTC. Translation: CASSTYGRAFSFF.

CDR3 sequence: CASSFAGSTDTQYF. CDR3 bases: TGTGCCAGCAGCTTCGCGGGGAGCACAGATACGCAGTATTTT. V usage is TRBV7-3 and J usage is TRBJ2-3, with D possibly TRBD2 on 6 matching bases. The germline V gene encodes CDR1 SGHTA and CDR2 FQGTGA. V was clipped by 3 bases and J by 0 bases, with 7 bases between them. The CDR3 covers 14 residues. Complete variable domain (other parts from reference TRBV7-3 and TRBJ2-3): GAGVSQTPSNKVTEKGKYVELRCDPISGHTALYWYRQSLGQGPEFLIYFQGTGAADDSGLPNDRFFAVRPEGSVSTLKIQRTERGDSAVYLCASSFAGSTDTQYFGPGTRLTVL.

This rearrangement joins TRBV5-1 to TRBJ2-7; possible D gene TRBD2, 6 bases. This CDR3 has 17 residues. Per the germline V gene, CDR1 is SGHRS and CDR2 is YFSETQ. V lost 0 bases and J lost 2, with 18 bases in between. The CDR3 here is CASSLAREAGDPYEQYF. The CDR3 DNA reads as TGCGCCAGCAGCTTGGCCAGGGAGGCCGGGGATCCCTACGAGCAGTACTTC.

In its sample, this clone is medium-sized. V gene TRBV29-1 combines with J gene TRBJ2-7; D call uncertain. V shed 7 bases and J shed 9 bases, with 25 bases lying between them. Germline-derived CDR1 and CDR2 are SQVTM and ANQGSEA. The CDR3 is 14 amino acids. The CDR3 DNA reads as TGCAGCGCCGAAGTACCACAAAGGTCCGGTGTGCAGTACTTC. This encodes CSAEVPQRSGVQYF.

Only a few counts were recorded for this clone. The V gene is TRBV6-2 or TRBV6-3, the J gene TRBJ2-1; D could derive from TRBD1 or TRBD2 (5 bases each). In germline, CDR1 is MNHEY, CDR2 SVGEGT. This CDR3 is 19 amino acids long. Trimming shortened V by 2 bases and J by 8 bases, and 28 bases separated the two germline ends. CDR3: CASSYPKATPRTLRDEQFF. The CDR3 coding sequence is TGTGCCAGCAGTTACCCGAAGGCCACCCCTAGGACACTGAGGGATGAGCAGTTCTTC.

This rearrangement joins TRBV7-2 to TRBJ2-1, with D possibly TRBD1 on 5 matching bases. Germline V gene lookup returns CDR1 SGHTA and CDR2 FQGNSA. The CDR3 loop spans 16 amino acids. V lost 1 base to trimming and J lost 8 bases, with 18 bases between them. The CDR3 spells CASSLGGAGHGDEQFF. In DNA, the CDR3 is TGTGCCAGCAGCTTAGGTGGGGCAGGTCATGGGGATGAGCAGTTCTTC.

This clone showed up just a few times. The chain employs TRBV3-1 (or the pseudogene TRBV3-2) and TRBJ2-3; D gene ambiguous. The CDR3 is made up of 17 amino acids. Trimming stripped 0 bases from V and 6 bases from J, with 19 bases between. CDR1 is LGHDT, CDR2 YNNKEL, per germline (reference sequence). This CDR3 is CASSQDQWGLGRDTQYF. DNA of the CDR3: TGTGCCAGCAGCCAAGATCAATGGGGTCTGGGTAGGGATACGCAGTATTTT.

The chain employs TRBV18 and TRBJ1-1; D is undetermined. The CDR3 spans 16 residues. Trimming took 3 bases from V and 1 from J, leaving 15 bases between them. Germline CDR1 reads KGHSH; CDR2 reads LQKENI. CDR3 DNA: TGTGCCAGCTCACCTCGGTTAGGGTTATGGAACACTGAAGCTTTCTTT. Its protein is CASSPRLGLWNTEAFF.

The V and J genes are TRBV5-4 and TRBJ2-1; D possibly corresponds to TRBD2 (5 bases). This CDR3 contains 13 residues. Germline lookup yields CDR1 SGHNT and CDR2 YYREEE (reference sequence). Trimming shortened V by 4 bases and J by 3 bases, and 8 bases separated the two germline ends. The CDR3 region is CASSEGNYNEQFF. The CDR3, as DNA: TGTGCCAGCAGCGAGGGAAACTACAATGAGCAGTTCTTC.

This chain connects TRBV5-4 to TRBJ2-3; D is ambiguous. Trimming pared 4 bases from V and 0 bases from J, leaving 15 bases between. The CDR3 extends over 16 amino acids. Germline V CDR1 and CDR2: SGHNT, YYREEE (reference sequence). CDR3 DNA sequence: TGTGCCAGCAGCCAACACCTGAACCCTAGCACAGATACGCAGTATTTT. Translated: CASSQHLNPSTDTQYF. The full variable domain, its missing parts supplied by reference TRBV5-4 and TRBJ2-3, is ETGVTQSPTHLIKTRGQQVTLRCSSQSGHNTVSWYQQALGQGPQFIFQYYREEENGRGNFPPRFSGLQFPNYSSELNVNALELDDSALYLCASSQHLNPSTDTQYFGPGTRLTVL.

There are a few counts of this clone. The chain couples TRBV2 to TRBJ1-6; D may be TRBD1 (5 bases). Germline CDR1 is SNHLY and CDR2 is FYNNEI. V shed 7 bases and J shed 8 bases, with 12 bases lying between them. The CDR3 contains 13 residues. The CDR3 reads CASTGEVDSPLHF. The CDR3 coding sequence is TGTGCCAGCACGGGGGAAGTTGATTCACCCCTCCACTTT.